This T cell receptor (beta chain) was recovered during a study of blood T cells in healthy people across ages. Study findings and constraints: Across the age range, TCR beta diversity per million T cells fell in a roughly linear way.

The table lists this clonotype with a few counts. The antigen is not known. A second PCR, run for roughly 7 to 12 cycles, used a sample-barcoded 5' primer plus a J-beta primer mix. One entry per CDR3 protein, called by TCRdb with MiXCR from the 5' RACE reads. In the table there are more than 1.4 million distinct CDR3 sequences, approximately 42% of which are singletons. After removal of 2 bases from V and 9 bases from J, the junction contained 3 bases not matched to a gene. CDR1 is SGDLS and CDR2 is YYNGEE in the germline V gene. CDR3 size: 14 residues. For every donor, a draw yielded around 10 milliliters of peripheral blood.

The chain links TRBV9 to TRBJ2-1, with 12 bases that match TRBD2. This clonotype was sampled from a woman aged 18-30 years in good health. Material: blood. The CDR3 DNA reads TGTGCCAGCAGCGTGACTAGCGGGAGCGCTGAGCAGTTCTTC. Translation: CASSVTSGSAEQFF.